This passage covers 17 T cell receptor beta chains from one sample sequenced in a study of blood T cell repertoires in COVID-19. Here immunoSEQ multiplex PCR was the method, and the copy in TCRdb shows in-frame clones only, minus some. Found here are around 700,000 clones, 85% to 90% of them singletons; the top ten hold around 0.3%. Material: peripheral blood. These receptors came from a woman younger than 30 with acute or convalescent COVID-19.

The chain couples TRBV7-9 to TRBJ2-2; D call uncertain. The CDR3 is made up of 14 amino acids. The germline V gene has CDR1 SEHNR and CDR2 FQNEAQ (reference sequence). The V end lost 3 bases, the J end lost 5 bases, and 10 bases lay between the germline ends. The DNA for the CDR3 is TGTGCCAGCAGCTTCCAGGTTACAACCGGGGAGCTGTTTTTT. Translation: CASSFQVTTGELFF. Based on the CDR3 plus reference TRBV7-9 and TRBJ2-2, the full variable domain is DTGVSQNPRHKITKRGQNVTFRCDPISEHNRLYWYRQTLGQGPEFLTYFQNEAQLEKSRLLSDRFSAERPKGSFSTLEIQRTEQGDSAMYLCASSFQVTTGELFFGEGSRLTVL.

The rearrangement uses TRBV12-5 and TRBJ1-1, with 8 bases aligning to TRBD1. Germline V gene data show CDR1 as LGHNT and CDR2 as FRNRAP. Germline trimming cut 7 bases from V and 11 bases from J; bases unmatched to any gene: 9. CDR3 length equals 12 residues. The CDR3 loop reads CASVRTGTTAFF. In DNA, the CDR3 is TGTGCTAGTGTTCGGACAGGGACAACGGCTTTCTTT.

The rearrangement links TRBV7-8 to TRBJ2-7; TRBD2 matches 11 bases. This CDR3 is built from 16 residues. In germline, CDR1 is SGHVS, CDR2 FQNEAQ. V was pared by 1 base and J by 1 base, with 3 bases of the junction left unmatched. CDR3 DNA sequence: TGTGCCAGCAGCTTAGAACTAGCGGGGGTATCCTACGAGCAGTACTTC. As protein: CASSLELAGVSYEQYF.

V and J are TRBV2 and TRBJ1-5; D might be TRBD1 (6 bases). This CDR3 has 13 residues. Deletions cut 7 bases from V and 5 bases from J, with 12 bases between. Germline assignment: CDR1 SNHLY and CDR2 FYNNEI. CDR3 amino acids: CASIGGHDQPQHF. The CDR3 DNA reads TGTGCCAGCATCGGGGGGCATGATCAGCCCCAGCATTTT.

V and J are TRBV5-4 and TRBJ2-5; TRBD2 agrees at 10 bases. This CDR3 has 15 residues. V gave up 5 bases and J gave up 5 bases; unmatched junction bases: 9. Germline CDR1 SGHNT, CDR2 YYREEE (reference sequence). CDR3 amino acids: CASRPAGGPSETQYF. CDR3 nucleotide sequence: TGTGCCAGCAGGCCAGCGGGGGGGCCGAGTGAGACCCAGTACTTC.

The V and J genes are TRBV29-1 and TRBJ1-1; TRBD1 might be the D (6 bases). This CDR3 is built from 14 residues. Trimming took 4 bases from V and 3 from J, leaving 15 bases between them. CDR1 is SQVTM, CDR2 ANQGSEA, per germline. CDR3: CSVARWGGHTEAFF. CDR3 coding DNA: TGCAGCGTTGCCAGATGGGGGGGCCACACTGAAGCTTTCTTT. Full variable domain (missing parts from reference TRBV29-1 and TRBJ1-1): SAVISQKPSRDICQRGTSLTIQCQVDSQVTMMFWYRQQPGQSLTLIATANQGSEATYESGFVIDKFPISRPNLTFSTLTVSNMSPEDSSIYLCSVARWGGHTEAFFGQGTRLTVV.

The chain joins TRBV9 to TRBJ1-3; a weak D match, TRBD1 (5 bases). V was pared by 0 bases and J by 3 bases, with 13 bases between. This CDR3 region has 16 residues. Germline V gives CDR1 SGDLS, CDR2 YYNGEE. The CDR3 protein is CASSVAGREGGNTIYF. CDR3 bases: TGTGCCAGCAGCGTAGCAGGGCGGGAGGGTGGAAACACCATATATTTT. The whole variable domain, filled in from reference TRBV9 and TRBJ1-3, reads DSGVTQTPKHLITATGQRVTLRCSPRSGDLSVYWYQQSLDQGLQFLIQYYNGEERAKGNILERFSAQQFPDLHSELNLSSLELGDSALYFCASSVAGREGGNTIYFGEGSWLTVV.

CDR3 sequence: CASSLGSSEAFF. In DNA, the CDR3 is TGTGCCAGCAGCTTGGGTAGCTCTGAAGCTTTCTTT. The chain joins TRBV5-4 to TRBJ1-1; the D is unclear. V was trimmed by 0 bases and J by 6 bases, leaving 6 bases between them. In germline, CDR1 is SGHNT, CDR2 YYREEE (reference sequence). The CDR3 consists of 12 residues.

This sequence joins TRBV19 and TRBJ1-1; D is uncertain. In germline, CDR1 is LNHDA, CDR2 SQIVND (reference sequence). CDR3 size: 13 residues. V lost 7 bases and J lost 4, with 13 bases in between. CDR3 loop: CASIGPRVTEAFF. The CDR3 nucleotides read TGTGCCAGTATAGGCCCCCGGGTCACTGAAGCTTTCTTT.

The chain uses TRBV7-9 and TRBJ1-2, with D tentatively TRBD1 (5 bases). The CDR3 extends over 14 amino acids. The germline V gene has CDR1 SEHNR and CDR2 FQNEAQ (reference sequence). Trimming removed 5 bases from V and 4 bases from J, with 14 bases in between. CDR3: CASSPTGLLYGYTF. CDR3 nucleotide sequence: TGTGCCAGCAGCCCTACAGGTTTGCTCTATGGCTACACCTTC.

The chain carries TRBV2 and TRBJ1-6; tentative D call: TRBD1 (5 bases). Germline values: CDR1 SNHLY, CDR2 FYNNEI. Trimming shortened V by 6 bases and J by 7 bases, and 10 bases separated the two germline ends. The CDR3 has 13 residues. Here the CDR3 reads CASRWTLNSPLHF. CDR3 DNA: TGTGCCAGCAGATGGACACTCAATTCACCCCTCCACTTT.

The chain combines TRBV19 with TRBJ1-5; possibly TRBD1 for D (5 bases). The V end lost 10 bases, the J end lost 0 bases, and 13 bases lay between the germline ends. In germline, CDR1 is LNHDA, CDR2 SQIVND (reference sequence). The CDR3 length is 14 residues. In DNA, the CDR3 is TGTGCCACCACCGACAGACTTAGCAATCAGCCCCAGCATTTT. Amino acids: CATTDRLSNQPQHF.

The rearrangement links TRBV7-3 to TRBJ2-1; 7 nucleotides align to TRBD1. V lost 1 base to trimming and J lost 3 bases; unmatched junction nucleotides: 9. Germline CDR1 reads SGHTA; CDR2 reads FQGTGA. CDR3 size: 17 residues. CDR3 bases: TGTGCCAGCAGCTTAATGCCCCGACAGGGCCTCTACAATGAGCAGTTCTTC. It specifies CASSLMPRQGLYNEQFF.

The genes are TRBV4-3 and TRBJ2-3; D gene ambiguous. Germline CDR1 reads LGHNA; CDR2 reads YSLEER. V shed 0 bases and J shed 5 bases, with 9 bases lying between them. The CDR3 is 14 amino acids. CDR3 amino acids: CASSQDPGEDTQYF. CDR3 DNA: TGCGCCAGCAGCCAAGATCCCGGTGAAGATACGCAGTATTTT.

The chain is built from TRBV28 and TRBJ2-1, with D unclear. The CDR3 is 13 residues long. V shed 3 bases and J shed 7 bases, with 10 bases lying between them. Germline CDR1 reads MDHEN; CDR2 reads SYDVKM. This chain's CDR3 is CASSFPNRNEQFF. CDR3 coding DNA: TGTGCCAGCAGTTTCCCCAACCGGAATGAGCAGTTCTTC.

The chain carries TRBV5-5 and TRBJ2-7; D possibly corresponds to TRBD1 (5 bases). Looked up from germline, CDR1 is SGHKS and CDR2 is YYEKEE (reference sequence). This CDR3 contains 15 residues. Deletions cut 0 bases from V and 0 bases from J, with 10 bases between. The CDR3 sequence: CASSLEGWSSYEQYF. The CDR3 DNA reads as TGTGCCAGCAGCTTGGAGGGGTGGAGCTCCTACGAGCAGTACTTC.

The gene calls are TRBV2 and TRBJ2-7; TRBD1 aligns across 10 bases. Germline values: CDR1 SNHLY, CDR2 FYNNEI. V lost 4 bases and J lost 6; bases outside the gene matches: 15. CDR3 length: 17 amino acids. The DNA of the CDR3 is TGTGCCAGCAGTGTCCATCCCGGGACAGGGGCCCAGCGCGAGCAGTACTTC. Translating it yields CASSVHPGTGAQREQYF.